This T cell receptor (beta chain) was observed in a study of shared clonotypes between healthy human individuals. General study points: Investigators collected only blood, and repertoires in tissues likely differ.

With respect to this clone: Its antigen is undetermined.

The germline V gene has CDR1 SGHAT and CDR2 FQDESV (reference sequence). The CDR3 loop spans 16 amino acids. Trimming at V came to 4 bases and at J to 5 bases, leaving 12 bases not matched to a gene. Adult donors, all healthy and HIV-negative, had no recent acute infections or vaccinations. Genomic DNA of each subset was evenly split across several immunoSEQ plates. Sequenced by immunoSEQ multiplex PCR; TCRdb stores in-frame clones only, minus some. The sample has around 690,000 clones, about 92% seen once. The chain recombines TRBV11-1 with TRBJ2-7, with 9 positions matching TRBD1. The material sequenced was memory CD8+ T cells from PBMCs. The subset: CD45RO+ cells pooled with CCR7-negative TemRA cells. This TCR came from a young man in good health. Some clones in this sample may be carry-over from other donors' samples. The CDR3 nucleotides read TGTGCCAGCAGCTCCATCCTACAGGGGGCCGGGCACGAGCAGTACTTC. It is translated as CASSSILQGAGHEQYF.